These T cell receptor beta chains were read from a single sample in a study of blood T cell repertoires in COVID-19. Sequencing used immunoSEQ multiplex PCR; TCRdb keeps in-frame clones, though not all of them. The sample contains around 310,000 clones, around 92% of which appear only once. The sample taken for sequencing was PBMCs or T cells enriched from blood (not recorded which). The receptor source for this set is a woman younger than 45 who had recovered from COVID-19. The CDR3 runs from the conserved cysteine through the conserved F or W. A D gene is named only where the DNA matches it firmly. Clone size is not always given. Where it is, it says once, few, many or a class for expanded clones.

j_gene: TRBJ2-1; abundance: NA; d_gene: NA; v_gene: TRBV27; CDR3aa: CASREGAYNEQFF; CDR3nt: TGTGCCAGCAGGGAGGGTGCCTACAATGAGCAGTTCTTC
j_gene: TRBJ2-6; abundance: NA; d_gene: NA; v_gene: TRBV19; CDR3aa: CASSSNQGSGANVLTF; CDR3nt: TGTGCCAGCAGCTCAAACCAGGGTTCTGGGGCCAACGTCCTGACTTTC
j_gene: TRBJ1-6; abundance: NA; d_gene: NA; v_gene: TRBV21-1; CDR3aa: CASSNSGTVGLYNSPLHF; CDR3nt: TGTGCCAGCAGCAACTCTGGGACAGTGGGCCTATATAATTCACCCCTCCACTTT
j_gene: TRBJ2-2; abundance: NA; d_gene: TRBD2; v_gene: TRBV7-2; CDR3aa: CASSRTSGSQGAGELFF; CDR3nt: TGTGCCAGCAGCCGGACTAGCGGGAGCCAGGGGGCCGGGGAGCTGTTTTTT
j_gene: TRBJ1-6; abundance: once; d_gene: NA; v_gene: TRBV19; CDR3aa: CASSPYGANNSPLHF; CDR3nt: TGTGCCAGTAGTCCCTATGGGGCAAATAATTCACCCCTCCACTTT
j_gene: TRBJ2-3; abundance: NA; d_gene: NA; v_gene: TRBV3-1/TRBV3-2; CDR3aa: CASSQEVPSASTDTQYF; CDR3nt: TGTGCCAGCAGCCAAGAAGTTCCTAGCGCAAGCACAGATACGCAGTATTTT
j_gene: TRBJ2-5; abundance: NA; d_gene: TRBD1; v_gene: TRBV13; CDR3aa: CASSLETGRQGRWTETQYF; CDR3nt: TGTGCCAGCAGCTTAGAAACGGGTCGACAGGGAAGGTGGACAGAGACCCAGTACTTC
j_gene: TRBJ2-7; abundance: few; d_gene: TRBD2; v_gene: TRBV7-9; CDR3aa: CATIAGLAGVGEQYF; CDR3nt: TGTGCCACCATTGCGGGACTAGCGGGAGTGGGGGAGCAGTACTTC
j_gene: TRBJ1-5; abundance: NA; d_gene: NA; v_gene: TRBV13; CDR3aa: CASSLGRNSNQPQHF; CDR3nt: TGTGCCAGCAGCTTAGGGCGAAATAGCAATCAGCCCCAGCATTTT
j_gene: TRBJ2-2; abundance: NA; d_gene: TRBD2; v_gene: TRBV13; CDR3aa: CASSLGRGGGELFF; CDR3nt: TGTGCCAGCAGCTTAGGACGGGGGGGCGGGGAGCTGTTTTTT
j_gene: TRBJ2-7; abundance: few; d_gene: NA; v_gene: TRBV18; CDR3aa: CASSGTAGNYEQYF; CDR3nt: TGTGCCAGCTCGGGGACTGCAGGGAACTACGAGCAGTACTTC
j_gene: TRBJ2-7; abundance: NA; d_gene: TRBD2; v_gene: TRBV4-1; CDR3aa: CASSQEGSGRGEQYF; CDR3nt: TGCGCCAGCAGCCAAGAGGGTAGCGGGAGGGGTGAGCAGTACTTC
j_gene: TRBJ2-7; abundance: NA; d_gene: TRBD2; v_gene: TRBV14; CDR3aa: CASSYTGTSREQYF; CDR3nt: TGTGCCAGCAGCTATACCGGGACTAGCCGCGAGCAGTACTTC
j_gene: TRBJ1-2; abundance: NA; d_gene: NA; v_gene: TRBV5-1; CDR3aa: CASSLAPTNYGYTF; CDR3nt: TGCGCCAGCAGCTTGGCTCCTACTAACTATGGCTACACCTTC
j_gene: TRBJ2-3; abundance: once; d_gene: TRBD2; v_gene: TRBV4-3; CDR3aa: CASSQKLAGEGPDTQYF; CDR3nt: TGCGCCAGCAGCCAAAAACTAGCGGGAGAAGGTCCAGATACGCAGTATTTT
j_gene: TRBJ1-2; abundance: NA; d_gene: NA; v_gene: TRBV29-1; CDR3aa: CSVEYRDHGYTF; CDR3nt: TGCAGCGTTGAGTACAGAGATCATGGCTACACCTTC
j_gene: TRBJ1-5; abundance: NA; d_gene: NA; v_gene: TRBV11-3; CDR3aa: CASSLEYGPGKEYSGQPQHF; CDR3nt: TGTGCCAGCAGCTTAGAATACGGGCCAGGGAAGGAGTACAGTGGTCAGCCCCAGCATTTT
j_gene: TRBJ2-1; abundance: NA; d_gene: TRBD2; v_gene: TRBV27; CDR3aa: CASSWGLAGDNEQFF; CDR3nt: TGTGCCAGCAGTTGGGGACTAGCGGGAGACAATGAGCAGTTCTTC
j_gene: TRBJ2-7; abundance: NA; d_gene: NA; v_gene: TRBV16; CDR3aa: CASSQSRADSSYEQYF; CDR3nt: TGTGCCAGCAGCCAATCGCGGGCGGACAGCTCCTACGAGCAGTACTTC
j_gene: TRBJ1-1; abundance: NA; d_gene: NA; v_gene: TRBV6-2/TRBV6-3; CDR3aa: CASSDLGSFDTEAFF; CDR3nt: TGTGCCAGCAGTGACCTGGGGAGCTTTGACACTGAAGCTTTCTTT
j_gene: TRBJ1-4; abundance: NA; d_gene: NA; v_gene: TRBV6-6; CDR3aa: CASSYGGQTNEKLFF; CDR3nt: TGTGCCAGCAGTTACGGGGGACAAACCAATGAAAAACTGTTTTTT
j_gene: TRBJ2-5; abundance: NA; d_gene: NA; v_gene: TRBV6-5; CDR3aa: CASSYSEGRETQYF; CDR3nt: TGTGCCAGCAGTTACTCGGAGGGGAGGGAGACCCAGTACTTC
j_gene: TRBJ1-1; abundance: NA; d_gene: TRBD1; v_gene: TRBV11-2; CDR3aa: CASSSLTGFTEAFF; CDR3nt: TGTGCCAGCAGCTCCCTGACAGGGTTCACTGAAGCTTTCTTT
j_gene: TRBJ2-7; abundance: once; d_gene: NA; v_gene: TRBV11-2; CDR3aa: CASSLEASSSYEQYF; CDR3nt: TGTGCCAGCAGCTTAGAGGCTAGCAGCTCCTACGAGCAGTACTTC
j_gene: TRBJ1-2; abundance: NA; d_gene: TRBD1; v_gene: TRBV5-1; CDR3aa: CASSLGQGNGYTF; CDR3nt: TGCGCCAGCAGCTTGGGACAGGGGAATGGCTACACCTTC
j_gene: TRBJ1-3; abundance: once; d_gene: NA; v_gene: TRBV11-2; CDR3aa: CASSLGTVFSGNTIYF; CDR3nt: TGTGCCAGCAGCTTAGGGACAGTTTTCTCTGGAAACACCATATATTTT
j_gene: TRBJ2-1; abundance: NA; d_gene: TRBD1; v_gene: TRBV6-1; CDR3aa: CASSDYRGPDNEQFF; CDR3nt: TGTGCCAGCAGTGATTACAGGGGCCCGGACAATGAGCAGTTCTTC
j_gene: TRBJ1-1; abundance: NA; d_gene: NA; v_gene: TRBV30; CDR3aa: CAWGQVTEAFF; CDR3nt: TGTGCCTGGGGTCAGGTCACCGAAGCTTTCTTT
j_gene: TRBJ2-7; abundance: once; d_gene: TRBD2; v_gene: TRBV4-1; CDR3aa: CASSQETSGAYYEQYF; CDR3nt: TGCGCCAGCAGCCAAGAGACTAGCGGGGCCTACTACGAGCAGTACTTC
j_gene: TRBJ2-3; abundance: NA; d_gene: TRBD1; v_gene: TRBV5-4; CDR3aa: CASSLGTGFVPDTQYF; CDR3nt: TGTGCCAGCAGCTTGGGGACAGGGTTTGTCCCAGATACGCAGTATTTT
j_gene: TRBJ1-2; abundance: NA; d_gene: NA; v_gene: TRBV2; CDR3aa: CASSEIPSGGRYGYTF; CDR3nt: TGTGCCAGCAGTGAGATACCCTCGGGGGGCCGCTATGGCTACACCTTC
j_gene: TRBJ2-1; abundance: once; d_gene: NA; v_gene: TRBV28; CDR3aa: CASSFPPVNEQFF; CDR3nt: TGTGCCAGCAGTTTCCCTCCAGTCAATGAGCAGTTCTTC
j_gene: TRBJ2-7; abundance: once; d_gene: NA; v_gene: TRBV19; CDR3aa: CASSHARGRLSYEQYF; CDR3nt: TGTGCCAGTAGTCACGCAAGGGGCCGTCTATCCTACGAGCAGTACTTC
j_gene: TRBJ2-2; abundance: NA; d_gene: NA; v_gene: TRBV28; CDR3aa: CASSAHEYPGELFF; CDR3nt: TGTGCCAGCAGTGCACACGAATACCCCGGGGAGCTGTTTTTT
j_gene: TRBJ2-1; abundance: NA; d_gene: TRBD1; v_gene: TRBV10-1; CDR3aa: CASSETGGREQFF; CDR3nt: TGCGCCAGCAGCGAGACAGGGGGGAGAGAGCAGTTCTTC
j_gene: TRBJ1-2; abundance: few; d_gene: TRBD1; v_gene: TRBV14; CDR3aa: CASSRATGVYGYTF; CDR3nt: TGTGCCAGCAGCCGCGCCACAGGGGTCTATGGCTACACCTTC
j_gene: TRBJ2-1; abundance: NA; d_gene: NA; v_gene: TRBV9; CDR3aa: CASSVVGGWDEQFF; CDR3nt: TGTGCCAGCAGCGTAGTCGGCGGATGGGATGAGCAGTTCTTC
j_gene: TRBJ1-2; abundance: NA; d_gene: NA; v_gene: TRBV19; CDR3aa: CASSIAQGYYGYTF; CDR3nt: TGTGCCAGTAGTATCGCGCAGGGTTACTATGGCTACACCTTC
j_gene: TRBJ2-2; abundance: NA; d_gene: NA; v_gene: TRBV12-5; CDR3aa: CASGLKTFHTGELFF; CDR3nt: TGTGCTAGTGGTTTGAAGACATTCCACACCGGGGAGCTGTTTTTT
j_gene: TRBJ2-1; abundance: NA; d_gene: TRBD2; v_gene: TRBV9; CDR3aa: CASSVTSGHNEQFF; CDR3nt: TGTGCCAGCAGCGTGACTAGCGGGCACAATGAGCAGTTCTTC
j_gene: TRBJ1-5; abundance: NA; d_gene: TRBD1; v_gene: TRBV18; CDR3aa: CASSPAPGQGNQPQHF; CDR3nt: TGTGCCAGCTCACCAGCACCGGGACAGGGCAATCAGCCCCAGCATTTT
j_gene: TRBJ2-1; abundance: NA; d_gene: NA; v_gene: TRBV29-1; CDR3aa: CSGTGLPNSYNEQFF; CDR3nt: TGCAGCGGTACGGGATTACCTAACTCCTACAATGAGCAGTTCTTC
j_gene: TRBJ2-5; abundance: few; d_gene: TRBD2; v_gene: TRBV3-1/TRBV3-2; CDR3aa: CASSTWTSGFQETQYF; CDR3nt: TGTGCCAGCAGCACCTGGACTAGCGGCTTCCAAGAGACCCAGTACTTC
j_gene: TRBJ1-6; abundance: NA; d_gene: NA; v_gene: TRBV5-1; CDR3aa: CASSLTETSSYNSPLHF; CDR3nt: TGCGCCAGCAGCCTGACAGAAACGAGCTCCTATAATTCACCCCTCCACTTT
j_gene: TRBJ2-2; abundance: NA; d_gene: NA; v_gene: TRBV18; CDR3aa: CASSPRESDTGELFF; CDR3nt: TGTGCCAGCTCACCGAGGGAATCGGACACCGGGGAGCTGTTTTTT
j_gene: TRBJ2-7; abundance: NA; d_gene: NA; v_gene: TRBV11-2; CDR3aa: CASSRLGVGKSYEQYF; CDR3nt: TGTGCCAGCAGCCGCCTCGGGGTCGGGAAATCCTACGAGCAGTACTTC
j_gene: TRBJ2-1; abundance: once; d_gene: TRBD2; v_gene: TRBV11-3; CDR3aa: CASSSRLAGQGGEQFF; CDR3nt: TGTGCCAGCAGCTCCCGACTAGCGGGCCAAGGGGGTGAGCAGTTCTTC
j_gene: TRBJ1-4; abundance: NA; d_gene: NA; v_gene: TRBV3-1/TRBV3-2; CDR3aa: CASSQVGALREKLFF; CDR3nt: TGTGCCAGCAGCCAAGTGGGGGCTCTGAGAGAAAAACTGTTTTTT
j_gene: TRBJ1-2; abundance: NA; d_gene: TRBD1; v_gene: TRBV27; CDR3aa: CASSLLGQQPGYTF; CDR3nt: TGTGCCAGCAGTTTATTGGGACAGCAGCCTGGCTACACCTTC
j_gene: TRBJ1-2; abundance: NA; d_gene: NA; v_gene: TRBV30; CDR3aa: CAWSLGGVNYGYTF; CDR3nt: TGTGCCTGGAGCCTTGGAGGGGTTAACTATGGCTACACCTTC
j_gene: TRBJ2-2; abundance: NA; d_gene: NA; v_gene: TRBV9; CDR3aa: CASSVYSSYTGELFF; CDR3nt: TGTGCCAGCAGCGTCTATAGCAGCTACACCGGGGAGCTGTTTTTT
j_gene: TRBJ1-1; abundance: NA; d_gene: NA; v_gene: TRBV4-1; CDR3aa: CASSHMGTGMNTEAFF; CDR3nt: TGCGCCAGCAGCCACATGGGAACAGGCATGAACACTGAAGCTTTCTTT
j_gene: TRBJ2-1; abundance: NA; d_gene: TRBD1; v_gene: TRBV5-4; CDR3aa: CASSRGQGDNEQFF; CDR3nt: TGTGCCAGCAGCCGGGGTCAGGGGGACAATGAGCAGTTCTTC
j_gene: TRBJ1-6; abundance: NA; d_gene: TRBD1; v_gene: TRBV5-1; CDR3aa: CASSGQEALNSPLHF; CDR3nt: TGCGCCAGCAGCGGACAGGAGGCCTTAAATTCACCCCTCCACTTT
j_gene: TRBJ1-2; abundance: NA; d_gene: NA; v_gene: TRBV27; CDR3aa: CASSLAGNYGYTF; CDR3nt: TGTGCCAGCAGTTTGGCGGGGAACTATGGCTACACCTTC